Here is one T cell receptor beta chain with its context. Its antigen is not identified. J lost 5 bases, V lost 3 bases, and 16 bases had no gene match. Germline V lookup: CDR1 SNHLY, CDR2 FYNNEI. This CDR3 contains 17 residues. The record originates from a study of T cell repertoires in cytomegalovirus infection. Study-wide findings and caveats: CMV-specific TCR beta clonotypes restricted by HLA-C were the ones dominating the ex vivo response.

TCRdb ran MiXCR on the reads and lists one entry per CDR3 protein. The repertoire includes 630,000 or so distinct CDR3 sequences, approximately 24% of them detected once, and 7% to 9% sits in the top ten. This sequence originates from a human donor in good health (CMV status not recorded). Some clones in this sample may be carry-over from other donors' samples. The chain recombines TRBV2 with TRBJ2-7; TRBD2 matches at 7 bases. The sample comprised CD8+ T cells from PBMCs. CDR3 nucleotide sequence: TGTGCCAGCAGTGAGGGAATTGGACTAGACGTTCGGGACGAGCAGTACGTC. This translates into CASSEGIGLDVRDEQYV.